This T cell receptor (beta chain) came from a study of T-cell reconstitution after alpha-beta-depleted transplantation in children. As it was prepared, the TCRbeta library received unique molecular identifiers. TCRdb re-derived calls from the PCR reads in MiXCR, one entry per CDR3 protein. Among approximately 300,000 distinct CDR3 sequences listed, around a tenth were seen once. V was clipped by 3 bases and J by 7 bases; unmatched bases: 14. The V gene's germline CDR1 is LNHDA and CDR2 SQIVND (reference sequence). The CDR3 is 17 residues long. Findings and caveats of the study: Two months or so post-transplant, alpha-beta T cells reportedly derived from several hundred expanded graft clones.

Ten or more counts support this clonotype. What it recognizes is unknown. This sequence originates from a male patient aged 2-15 years who had a stem cell transplant for chronic granulomatous disease, so the T cells may come from the graft donor. The source material was peripheral blood, sampled 180 days after TCRalphabeta/CD19-depleted stem cell transplant. The chain has TRBV19 and TRBJ2-1; 8 bases align to TRBD2. The CDR3 region is CASSIDAGSGRRNEQFF. The DNA of the CDR3 is TGTGCCAGTAGTATCGACGCCGGGAGCGGGAGAAGGAATGAGCAGTTCTTC.